One sample yielded the 26 T cell receptor beta chains listed below, sequenced in a study of T cells in Graves' hyperthyroidism and ophthalmopathy. The investigators amplified TCR beta CDR3 regions from RNA transcripts. The study used the HTBI primer set for a first-round RT-PCR of the TCR CDR3. TCRdb processed the multiplex PCR reads anew with MiXCR; each CDR3 protein has one entry. The table lists roughly 510,000 distinct CDR3 sequences, over 45% of them singletons. The sequencing sample was made of peripheral blood or thyroid tissue (not recorded which). Every receptor here comes from an adult woman with Graves' disease, either hyperthyroidism or ophthalmopathy (not recorded which).

The V call is TRBV19, the J call TRBJ2-5; TRBD2 agrees at 7 bases. CDR1 LNHDA and CDR2 SQIVND come from the germline V gene (reference sequence). The CDR3 contains 15 residues. Trimming took 5 bases from V and 5 from J; bases not matched to a gene: 11. The CDR3 loop is CASSPAIAGGETQYF. The CDR3 DNA is TGTGCCAGTAGTCCCGCAATAGCGGGCGGTGAGACCCAGTACTTC.

This clonotype was counted ten times or more. The rearrangement uses TRBV5-1 and TRBJ2-7, with 7 bases lining up with TRBD1. The CDR3 extends over 14 amino acids. J gave up 6 bases and V 3 bases, and 9 bases lay outside the gene matches. Germline V gene data show CDR1 as SGHRS and CDR2 as YFSETQ. The CDR3 sequence is CASSSDARGLEQYF. CDR3 bases: TGCGCCAGCAGCTCGGACGCAAGGGGGCTCGAGCAGTACTTC.

The chain has TRBV10-3 and TRBJ1-3; tentative D call: TRBD1 (6 bases). This CDR3 is built from 17 residues. The V and J ends lost 5 bases and 8 bases respectively, with 25 bases between them. The germline CDR1 and CDR2 sequences are ENHRY and SYGVKD. CDR3 in amino acids: CAISTEGRGAYGYTIYF. CDR3 bases: TGTGCCATCAGTACGGAGGGTAGGGGGGCCTATGGCTACACCATATATTTT.

Ten or more counts support this clonotype. V is TRBV12-3 or TRBV12-4 and J is TRBJ1-4, with D possibly being TRBD1 (6 bases). CDR3 size: 13 residues. Trimming shortened V by 6 bases and J by 8 bases, and 13 bases separated the two germline ends. This chain's CDR3 is CASRPTGGEKLFF. In nucleotides, the CDR3 is TGTGCCAGCAGGCCGACAGGAGGAGAAAAACTGTTTTTT.

A single count supports this clonotype. The V call is TRBV7-9, the J call TRBJ1-5; D perhaps matches TRBD1 (5 bases). The CDR3 covers 14 residues. Germline V gene sequence: CDR1 SEHNR, CDR2 FQNEAQ (reference sequence). The V gene lost 8 bases and the J gene lost 2 bases, with 13 bases spanning the gap. The CDR3 DNA is TGTGCCAGCCAACGGGGGATCCGCAATCAGCCCCAGCATTTT. It codes for CASQRGIRNQPQHF.

The J gene is TRBJ1-2, the V gene TRBV20-1, with D tentatively TRBD1 (6 bases). V lost 5 bases and J lost 4, with 11 bases in between. CDR3 length: 12 residues. Germline V gives CDR1 DFQATT, CDR2 SNEGSKA (reference sequence). CDR3 loop: CSAGQSAYGYTF. The CDR3 DNA follows: TGCAGTGCTGGACAGTCTGCCTATGGCTACACCTTC.

The V call is TRBV25-1, the J call TRBJ1-2, with 7 bases fitting TRBD1. The trim removed 6 bases at V and 5 bases at J, leaving 6 bases unmatched. The CDR3 extends over 13 amino acids. CDR1 and CDR2 (germline): MGHDK, SYGVNS. The CDR3 region has the DNA TGTGCCAGCAGCGGGACAGCAAGATATGGCTACACCTTC. This codes for CASSGTARYGYTF.

This clonotype was seen a few times. This chain uses TRBV7-9 with TRBJ1-6; D is possibly TRBD1 (6 bases). CDR1 SEHNR and CDR2 FQNEAQ come from the germline V gene (reference sequence). The V end lost 5 bases, the J end lost 10 bases, and 12 bases lay between the germline ends. The CDR3 contains 13 residues. The CDR3 loop is CASSPDSESPLHF. In DNA form, the CDR3 reads TGTGCCAGCAGCCCGGACAGCGAGTCACCCCTCCACTTT.

The J gene is TRBJ2-6, the V gene TRBV6-5, with D perhaps matching TRBD1 (5 bases). CDR3 length: 15 amino acids. Germline V CDR1 and CDR2: MNHEY, SVGAGI. The V gene lost 7 bases and the J gene lost 4 bases, with 14 bases spanning the gap. CDR3 amino acids: CASTSRAGGANVLTF. Here the CDR3 DNA reads TGTGCCAGCACCTCCAGGGCAGGAGGGGCCAACGTCCTGACTTTC.

V is TRBV19 and J is TRBJ1-6, with unresolved D. This CDR3 comprises 14 residues. Germline V gene sequence: CDR1 LNHDA, CDR2 SQIVND (reference sequence). V gave up 3 bases and J gave up 13 bases, with 16 bases separating them. The CDR3 protein is CASSIERGNQPLHF. The CDR3 DNA follows: TGTGCCAGTAGTATTGAACGCGGCAATCAGCCCCTCCACTTT. Full variable domain (outside the CDR3, taken from reference TRBV19 and TRBJ1-6): DGGITQSPKYLFRKEGQNVTLSCEQNLNHDAMYWYRQDPGQGLRLIYYSQIVNDFQKGDIAEGYSVSREKKESFPLTVTSAQKNPTAFYLCASSIERGNQPLHFGNGTRLTVT.

This clonotype was seen a single time. This may be a read error, as it is one base from a much larger clone. V gene TRBV6-5 combines with J gene TRBJ1-5; TRBD1 agrees at 7 bases. CDR3 length: 16 residues. Germline V gene lookup returns CDR1 MNHEY and CDR2 SVGAGI. V shed 0 bases and J 4 bases; nucleotides not matched to a gene: 6. This CDR3 reads CASSYSVTGRNQPQHF. The CDR3 coding sequence is TGTGCCAGCAGTTACTCTGTGACAGGGCGGAATCAGCCCCAGCATTTT.

This clonotype was recorded a few times. The chain joins TRBV10-3 to TRBJ2-7; 12 positions match TRBD2. The CDR3 consists of 15 residues. V gave up 4 bases and J gave up 3 bases; unmatched junction bases: 4. Germline CDR1 ENHRY, CDR2 SYGVKD. The CDR3 bases are TGTGCCATCAGTGTTTGGACTAGCGGGATCTACGAGCAGTACTTC. It yields the protein CAISVWTSGIYEQYF.

V is TRBV11-2 and J is TRBJ2-5, with 8 bases that match TRBD1. With 6 bases clipped from V and 1 base from J, the junction kept 7 bases outside the gene matches. Germline values: CDR1 SGHAT, CDR2 FQNNGV. CDR3 length: 15 residues. CDR3 sequence reads: CASSLTGALQETQYF. CDR3 nucleotide sequence: TGTGCCAGCAGTCTGACAGGGGCTCTCCAAGAGACCCAGTACTTC.

The rearrangement links TRBV19 to TRBJ2-2, with TRBD2 matching over 13 bases. Germline V gene sequence: CDR1 LNHDA, CDR2 SQIVND (reference sequence). The V and J ends lost 5 bases and 5 bases, in that order; junction bases with no gene match: 5. This CDR3 is built from 16 residues. The CDR3 here is CASSVTSGRVTGELFF. The CDR3 region has the DNA TGTGCCAGTAGTGTTACTAGCGGGAGGGTTACCGGGGAGCTGTTTTTT.

This chain uses TRBV5-1 with TRBJ1-6; 7 bases line up with TRBD1. The germline gives CDR1 SGHRS, CDR2 YFSETQ. The CDR3 is 14 amino acids. V lost 0 bases, J lost 9 bases, and 3 bases stayed unmatched. For the CDR3, the DNA is TGCGCCAGCAGCTTGGTATCAGGGGGTTCACCCCTCCACTTT. Its translation is CASSLVSGGSPLHF.

The chain employs TRBV9 and TRBJ1-5, with a possible D match to TRBD1 (6 bases). Trimming left V 1 base short and J 5 bases short, with 13 bases between. Per germline, CDR1 SGDLS and CDR2 YYNGEE. CDR3 length: 15 amino acids. CDR3 in amino acids: CASSVTDSLHQPQHF. CDR3 DNA: TGTGCCAGCAGCGTAACGGACAGCCTACATCAGCCCCAGCATTTT.

This sequence joins TRBV19 and TRBJ1-4; D unresolved. CDR3 length: 15 amino acids. Germline V gene lookup returns CDR1 LNHDA and CDR2 SQIVND (reference sequence). Trimming shortened V by 6 bases and J by 6 bases, and 17 bases separated the two germline ends. The CDR3 reads CASSPQRDVYEKLFF. As DNA, the CDR3 is TGTGCCAGTAGCCCCCAGCGGGATGTTTATGAAAAACTGTTTTTT.

This clonotype occurred many times. This chain uses TRBV6-2 or TRBV6-3 with TRBJ2-5, with 13 bases fitting TRBD2. Unmatched junction bases numbered 6, after V lost 6 bases and J lost 5 bases. The germline V gene has CDR1 MNHEY and CDR2 SVGEGT. The CDR3 has 15 residues. The CDR3 is CASSELAGGYETQYF. The CDR3 DNA is TGTGCCAGCAGCGAACTAGCGGGAGGGTATGAGACCCAGTACTTC.

On this clonotype: This may arise from a read error, as a much more abundant clone is one base away. DNA of the CDR3: TGTGCCGGCAGCGCCCGACAGGGCGGGGGGAACACTGAAGCTTTCTTT. Its protein is CAGSARQGGGNTEAFF. The V gene is TRBV11-2, the J gene TRBJ1-1; the match to TRBD1 covers 7 bases. The CDR3 covers 16 residues. Germline loops: CDR1 SGHAT, CDR2 FQNNGV.

This clonotype came up a few times. This chain connects TRBV29-1 to TRBJ2-6; possibly TRBD1 or TRBD2 for D (5 bases each). V was cut by 2 bases and J by 0 bases, with 11 bases left in between. The CDR3 runs 16 residues. The germline gives CDR1 SQVTM, CDR2 ANQGSEA. The CDR3 DNA sequence: TGCAGCGTTGAACCGGGACGGTTCTCTGGGGCCAACGTCCTGACTTTC. Its protein is CSVEPGRFSGANVLTF.

The V call is TRBV7-2, the J call TRBJ1-2, with a weak D call TRBD1 (5 bases). V lost 4 bases and J 2 bases, leaving 17 bases between the germline ends. The CDR3 extends over 16 amino acids. Per the germline V gene, CDR1 is SGHTA and CDR2 is FQGNSA. The CDR3 bases are TGTGCCAGCAGCTCCGACTCCGGGACGGCAAACTATGGCTACACCTTC. Translating it yields CASSSDSGTANYGYTF.

This clonotype occurred once. J is TRBJ1-4 and V is TRBV5-1; D might be TRBD1 (6 bases). V was clipped by 7 bases and J by 5 bases, with 21 bases between them. The V gene's germline CDR1 is SGHRS and CDR2 YFSETQ. This CDR3 has 16 residues. The CDR3 coding sequence is TGCGCCAGCCATCGGGCGGGAGGGGACATAAATGAAAAACTGTTTTTT. Encoded protein: CASHRAGGDINEKLFF.

This clonotype was observed many times. The V and J genes are TRBV5-1 and TRBJ2-5, with D unresolved. Trimming stripped 0 bases from V and 5 bases from J, with 14 bases between. CDR3 length equals 15 residues. The germline gives CDR1 SGHRS, CDR2 YFSETQ. In DNA form, the CDR3 reads TGCGCCAGCAGCTTGGGGGCCTTTGGGTACGAGACCCAGTACTTC. Amino acid sequence: CASSLGAFGYETQYF.

On this clonotype itself: Given a much more abundant clone one base away, this may be a read error. V gene TRBV6-1 combines with J gene TRBJ1-5, with 9 bases matching TRBD1. In germline, CDR1 is MNHNS, CDR2 SASEGT. There are 14 residues in the CDR3. V gave up 6 bases and J gave up 6 bases; unmatched junction bases: 6. The CDR3 sequence: CASRPNRGRQPQHF. The CDR3 DNA sequence: TGTGCCAGCAGGCCAAACAGGGGGCGTCAGCCCCAGCATTTT.

Points on this clonotype: Compared with germline, one end of the junction differs, possibly owing to a read error. The V and J genes are TRBV14 and TRBJ1-2, with D perhaps matching TRBD1 (6 bases). CDR3 length: 14 residues. Germline V gene sequence: CDR1 SGHDN, CDR2 FVKESK. As DNA, the CDR3 is TGTGCCTGCAGCCAAGGGGGGGTTCGCTATGGCTACACCTTC. Its protein is CACSQGGVRYGYTF.

The chain employs TRBV14 and TRBJ1-5; D is unresolved. V lost 1 base and J 9 bases, leaving 10 bases between the germline ends. The germline V gene has CDR1 SGHDN and CDR2 FVKESK. CDR3 length: 13 residues. CDR3 sequence (DNA): TGTGCCAGCAGCCAAGGGGAAGAATGGCCCCAGCATTTT. Amino acid sequence: CASSQGEEWPQHF.